This section outlines one T cell receptor beta chain sequence together with its context. Methods used by the authors: Quantification of nucleated cells was approximated via reference gene primer amplification. TCRdb's table, derived via immunoSEQ multiplex PCR, lists solely in-frame clones and lacks some. Clonal size and the V and J genes are those of that table, whereas D and trimming came from the DNA. Among 150,000 or so clones listed, about 81% were seen once. The germline CDR1 and CDR2 sequences are SGHRS and YFSETQ. The ends were cut back, 1 base at V and 0 bases at J, with 11 bases in the middle. The CDR3 totals 16 residues. The sample is drawn from a study of blood T cell repertoires in COVID-19. Study information: Whether acute or convalescent, the COVID-19 samples came from the United States, Italy and Spain. PBMCs, B-cell-depleted T cells, or T cells were the source of the cDNA or gDNA that made up the material.

This TCR was sampled from a woman of 80 years or more with acute or convalescent COVID-19. The specimen sequenced was peripheral blood. The chain couples TRBV5-1 to TRBJ1-3, with a possible D match to TRBD1 (5 bases). In DNA, the CDR3 is TGCGCCAGCAGCTTGCAGGACATCCTCTCTGGAAACACCATATATTTT. This sequence encodes CASSLQDILSGNTIYF. The whole variable domain, remainder taken from reference TRBV5-1 and TRBJ1-3, is KAGVTQTPRYLIKTRGQQVTLSCSPISGHRSVSWYQQTPGQGLQFLFEYFSETQRNKGNFPGRFSGRQFSNSRSEMNVSTLELGDSALYLCASSLQDILSGNTIYFGEGSWLTVV.